These 5 T cell receptor beta chains share one sample of origin, sequenced in a study of blood T cell repertoires in COVID-19. Clones were read by immunoSEQ multiplex PCR, and TCRdb kept only the in-frame ones, dropping some. This table has just over 95,000 clones, 75% to 95% appearing once. What was sequenced was peripheral blood. The receptor set was obtained from a man between 50 and 59 years old with acute or convalescent COVID-19.

The rearrangement uses TRBV5-8 and TRBJ2-7; the match to TRBD2 covers 8 bases. CDR1 SGHTS and CDR2 YDEGEE come from the germline V gene. Trimming took 2 bases from V and 2 from J; bases not matched to a gene: 9. This CDR3 region has 16 residues. For the CDR3, the DNA is TGTGCCAGCAGCTTCCCCACCGGGACTAGTACCTACGAGCAGTACTTC. As protein: CASSFPTGTSTYEQYF.

This chain links TRBV29-1 with TRBJ2-2; D is perhaps TRBD2 (6 bases). CDR3 length: 14 residues. In germline, CDR1 is SQVTM, CDR2 ANQGSEA. Trimming left V 5 bases short and J 1 base short, with 11 bases between. This CDR3 is CSVRLGQNTGELFF. The DNA of the CDR3 is TGCAGCGTTCGACTAGGACAGAACACCGGGGAGCTGTTTTTT.

The chain is built from TRBV11-2 and TRBJ1-2, with D possibly TRBD1 on 6 matching bases. This CDR3 comprises 15 residues. Trimming cost V 1 base and J 4 bases, with 13 bases left between them. CDR1 and CDR2 (germline): SGHAT, FQNNGV. This CDR3 is CASSLGAGVSYGYTF. The CDR3 DNA is TGTGCCAGCAGCTTAGGGGCAGGGGTTAGCTATGGCTACACCTTC.

About this clone itself: The sample contains more than one DNA sequence encoding this CDR3. The chain couples TRBV7-9 to TRBJ2-5; D is undetermined. Trimming left V 5 bases short and J 1 base short, with 5 bases between. The V gene's germline CDR1 is SEHNR and CDR2 FQNEAQ (reference sequence). This CDR3 contains 12 residues. The CDR3 is CASSRAQETQYF. Here the CDR3 DNA reads TGTGCCAGCAGCCGAGCCCAAGAGACCCAGTACTTC. The variable domain in full, completed from reference TRBV7-9 and TRBJ2-5, reads DTGVSQNPRHKITKRGQNVTFRCDPISEHNRLYWYRQTLGQGPEFLTYFQNEAQLEKSRLLSDRFSAERPKGSFSTLEIQRTEQGDSAMYLCASSRAQETQYFGPGTRLLVL.

V and J are TRBV14 and TRBJ2-1; TRBD1 matches at 9 bases. Unmatched junction bases numbered 3, after V lost 4 bases and J lost 5 bases. Per the germline V gene, CDR1 is SGHDN and CDR2 is FVKESK. The CDR3 is 14 amino acids. The CDR3 sequence: CASSPWDRDNEQFF. DNA of the CDR3: TGTGCCAGCAGCCCATGGGACAGGGACAATGAGCAGTTCTTC.